Shown below are 30 T cell receptor beta chains from a single sample sequenced in a study of read filtering for tumor transcriptome and immune sequencing. The library was built from approximately 400 ng RNA with molecular barcoded adaptors for alpha/delta and beta/gamma chains. TCRdb re-called the reads through MiXCR, storing one row per CDR3 protein. The repertoire holds roughly 130,000 distinct CDR3 sequences, with approximately 13% as singletons. Specimen: a population of CD138-negative cells sorted from bone marrow. Source of these receptors: a donor aged 40 or over with multiple myeloma.

This clonotype was counted between two and nine times. The chain joins TRBV2 to TRBJ2-2, with D perhaps matching TRBD1 (5 bases). The germline V gene has CDR1 SNHLY and CDR2 FYNNEI. The CDR3 extends over 16 amino acids. Deletions cut 0 bases from V and 9 bases from J, with 17 bases between. This CDR3 is CASSEAGVDRKRELFF. The DNA for the CDR3 is TGTGCCAGCAGTGAAGCAGGGGTCGATCGGAAGCGGGAGCTGTTTTTT.

This clonotype was counted at least ten times. The rearrangement uses TRBV7-9 and TRBJ2-7, with TRBD1 matching over 9 bases. The CDR3 spans 17 residues. The V gene end was trimmed by 5 bases and the J gene end by 1 base; junction bases not matched to a gene: 12. In germline, CDR1 is SEHNR, CDR2 FQNEAQ (reference sequence). The CDR3 is CASSKAIPGQGSYEQYF. The CDR3, as DNA: TGTGCCAGCAGCAAAGCGATTCCGGGACAGGGATCCTACGAGCAGTACTTC.

As concerns this clonotype: This CDR3 is missing its conserved last phenylalanine or tryptophan, likely due to a read error. The V call is TRBV29-1, the J call TRBJ2-7; TRBD1 is a possible D gene (5 bases). Looked up from germline, CDR1 is SQVTM and CDR2 is ANQGSEA. The CDR3 is 14 amino acids. V was shortened by 7 bases and J by 0 bases, with 16 bases between the two germline ends. CDR3 sequence (DNA): TGCAGCGCTGCGGACAACCTCAGCTCCTACGAGCAGTACTCC. This gives the protein CSAADNLSSYEQYS.

This clonotype was seen many times. The gene calls are TRBV2 and TRBJ2-5; TRBD2 matches 13 bases. In germline, CDR1 is SNHLY, CDR2 FYNNEI. J gave up 1 base and V 6 bases, and 2 bases lay outside the gene matches. This CDR3 comprises 15 residues. Written as DNA, the CDR3 is TGTGCCAGCAGCGGGACTAGCGGGACCCAAGAGACCCAGTACTTC. It is translated as CASSGTSGTQETQYF.

The sample holds a few counts of this clonotype. A much larger clone is a single base away; this may be a read error. The chain joins TRBV11-1 to TRBJ2-1, with TRBD2 identical over 8 bases. The germline V gene has CDR1 SGHAT and CDR2 FQDESV (reference sequence). This CDR3 contains 15 residues. The CDR3 reads CACSHVSGTYNEQFF. As DNA, the CDR3 is TGTGCCTGCAGCCACGTTAGCGGGACCTACAATGAGCAGTTCTTC.

This clonotype was recorded a few times. The junction does not match germline at one end; this may be a read error. The chain recombines TRBV4-1 with TRBJ1-4, with a weak D call TRBD1 (5 bases). In germline, CDR1 is MGHRA, CDR2 YSYEKL. The length of the CDR3 is 16 residues. Here the CDR3 DNA reads TGCGCCAGCAGCCTGGGGGACGGACCAACTAATGAAGAACTGTTTTTT. Its translation: CASSLGDGPTNEELFF.

This clonotype was recorded many times. The chain carries TRBV29-1 and TRBJ2-5; 9 positions match TRBD2. V was clipped by 6 bases and J by 4 bases; unmatched bases: 9. Germline V gene data show CDR1 as SQVTM and CDR2 as ANQGSEA. The CDR3 sequence is 14 residues long. The CDR3 bases are TGCAGCGTCTCGAGTAGCGGGAGTCGAGAGACCCAGTACTTC. Translation gives CSVSSSGSRETQYF. Full variable domain (missing parts from reference TRBV29-1 and TRBJ2-5): SAVISQKPSRDICQRGTSLTIQCQVDSQVTMMFWYRQQPGQSLTLIATANQGSEATYESGFVIDKFPISRPNLTFSTLTVSNMSPEDSSIYLCSVSSSGSRETQYFGPGTRLLVL.

The rearrangement links TRBV4-1 to TRBJ1-1; perhaps TRBD1 as D (5 bases). CDR1 is MGHRA and CDR2 is YSYEKL in the germline V gene. With 0 bases removed from V and 5 bases from J, the gap between germline ends came to 16 bases. This CDR3 is built from 16 residues. The CDR3 spells CASSQEEGSRRTEAFF. The CDR3 DNA is TGCGCCAGCAGCCAAGAGGAGGGGTCGCGAAGGACTGAAGCTTTCTTT.

CDR3 coding DNA: TGCAGCGTGCGGACTAGCGGGGGGTATCAAGATACGCAGTATTTT. It is translated as CSVRTSGGYQDTQYF. The rearrangement uses TRBV29-1 and TRBJ2-3; 14 bases align to TRBD2. The CDR3 length is 15 residues. The V gene's germline CDR1 is SQVTM and CDR2 ANQGSEA. The trim removed 6 bases at V and 5 bases at J, leaving 7 bases unmatched.

Ten or more counts support this clonotype. The rearrangement uses TRBV5-1 and TRBJ2-1; D may correspond to TRBD1 or TRBD2 (6 bases each). CDR3 length equals 12 residues. Germline V gene lookup returns CDR1 SGHRS and CDR2 YFSETQ. The V end lost 7 bases, the J end lost 10 bases, and 15 bases lay between the germline ends. The CDR3 DNA reads TGCGCCAGCTGGGGGGCCGGCATCGAGCAGTTCTTC. Translation: CASWGAGIEQFF.

This clonotype was seen repeatedly, ten times or more. The chain uses TRBV5-1 and TRBJ1-1; D unclear. The CDR3 sequence is 14 residues long. CDR1 and CDR2 (germline): SGHRS, YFSETQ. The V end was cut by 2 bases, the J end by 3 bases, with 11 bases between. CDR3 DNA: TGCGCCAGCAGCTTAGGAGGGAGCGACACTGAAGCTTTCTTT. This encodes CASSLGGSDTEAFF.

The sample holds many counts of this clonotype. This chain links TRBV11-2 with TRBJ2-7; D is tentatively TRBD1 or TRBD2 (6 bases each). The germline V and J ends were trimmed by 1 base and 2 bases, with 12 bases remaining between them. CDR1 is SGHAT and CDR2 is FQNNGV in the germline V gene. This CDR3 spans 15 amino acids. The DNA of the CDR3 is TGTGCCAGCAGCTTAGGTGGGGGGCAACCCTACGAGCAGTACTTC. Protein product: CASSLGGGQPYEQYF.

The table lists this clonotype with many counts. V gene TRBV30 combines with J gene TRBJ1-2; maybe TRBD1 (6 bases). There are 13 residues in the CDR3. Germline V gene lookup returns CDR1 GTSNPN and CDR2 SVGIG (reference sequence). V gave up 3 bases and J gave up 4 bases, with 12 bases separating them. CDR3: CAWRDRQIYGYTF. DNA of the CDR3: TGTGCCTGGAGAGACAGGCAAATCTATGGCTACACCTTC.

The rearrangement joins TRBV7-2 to TRBJ1-1; a weak D match, TRBD1 (6 bases). The V gene's germline CDR1 is SGHTA and CDR2 FQGNSA. Trimming shortened V by 0 bases and J by 6 bases, and 14 bases separated the two germline ends. This CDR3 region has 15 residues. CDR3 residues: CASSLARGTFSEAFF. The DNA for the CDR3 is TGTGCCAGCAGCTTAGCGAGGGGGACGTTTTCTGAAGCTTTCTTT.

This clonotype occurred many times. DNA for the CDR3: TGTGCCAGCAGCCAAAACAGGGGAGGGAATGAAAAACTGTTTTTT. It codes for CASSQNRGGNEKLFF. This chain joins TRBV11-2 and TRBJ1-4, with 7 bases aligning to TRBD1. Germline-derived CDR1 and CDR2 are SGHAT and FQNNGV. This CDR3 has 15 amino acids. Trimming at V came to 5 bases and at J to 5 bases, leaving 8 bases not matched to a gene.

This clonotype has more than one count but fewer than ten. A much larger clone differs from this one at a single base, so this may be a read error. V and J are TRBV6-5 and TRBJ2-1; D is ambiguous. The CDR3 consists of 12 residues. Germline-derived CDR1 and CDR2 are MNHEY and SVGAGI. This chain's CDR3 is CASSASYNGQFF. The CDR3 DNA reads TGTGCCAGCAGTGCCAGCTACAATGGGCAGTTCTTC.

Ten or more counts support this clonotype. The chain carries TRBV5-1 and TRBJ1-1; tentatively, D is TRBD1 (5 bases). The CDR3 runs 13 residues. V was cut by 4 bases and J by 3 bases, with 10 bases left in between. Germline V lookup: CDR1 SGHRS, CDR2 YFSETQ. The CDR3 region is CASSVDSHTEAFF. CDR3 in DNA: TGCGCCAGCAGCGTCGACAGCCACACTGAAGCTTTCTTT.

This clonotype has ten or more counts. The chain couples TRBV28 to TRBJ2-7, with TRBD2 matching 10 bases. The CDR3 runs 16 residues. With V trimmed by 6 bases and J by 1 base, 9 bases remained unmatched. Germline CDR1 is MDHEN and CDR2 is SYDVKM. DNA of the CDR3: TGTGCCAGCAGGAACCCTAGCGGGAGTCGGTCCTACGAGCAGTACTTC. Residues: CASRNPSGSRSYEQYF.

This clonotype came up many times. The chain employs TRBV20-1 and TRBJ1-1, with 8 bases lining up with TRBD1. The germline V gene encodes CDR1 DFQATT and CDR2 SNEGSKA (reference sequence). The CDR3 consists of 13 residues. Germline trimming cut 5 bases from V and 7 bases from J; bases unmatched to any gene: 9. This chain's CDR3 is CSASQGAQGEAFF. DNA for the CDR3: TGCAGTGCTTCCCAGGGGGCGCAGGGTGAAGCTTTCTTT.

This clonotype was detected a few times. A much larger clone differs from this one at a single base, so this may be a read error. V and J are TRBV2 and TRBJ2-7, with TRBD1 identical over 10 bases. The germline V gene has CDR1 SNHLY and CDR2 FYNNEI. CDR3 length: 14 residues. CDR3 nucleotide sequence: TGTGCCAGCAACCCTCGGGGACAGGGGAACGATCAGTACTTC. It specifies CASNPRGQGNDQYF.

Ten or more counts support this clonotype. The V and J genes are TRBV10-3 and TRBJ2-2; unclear D gene. Germline assignment: CDR1 ENHRY and CDR2 SYGVKD. V lost 2 bases to trimming and J lost 0 bases, with 10 bases between them. This CDR3 contains 16 residues. The CDR3 nucleotides read TGTGCCATCAGTGAGAGGGAACCTGCGAACACCGGGGAGCTGTTTTTT. It codes for CAISEREPANTGELFF.

This clonotype was observed at least ten times. The chain recombines TRBV28 with TRBJ2-7; unclear D gene. Germline V gives CDR1 MDHEN, CDR2 SYDVKM. Trimming shortened V by 5 bases and J by 0 bases, and 11 bases separated the two germline ends. The CDR3 runs to 14 residues. CDR3 region: CASSVGGNSYEQYF. For the CDR3, the DNA is TGTGCCAGCAGTGTCGGTGGGAACTCCTACGAGCAGTACTTC. The variable domain in full, completed from reference TRBV28 and TRBJ2-7, reads DVKVTQSSRYLVKRTGEKVFLECVQDMDHENMFWYRQDPGLGLRLIYFSYDVKMKEKGDIPEGYSVSREKKERFSLILESASTNQTSMYLCASSVGGNSYEQYFGPGTRLTVT.

In its sample, this clonotype was seen many times. The rearrangement joins TRBV6-5 to TRBJ2-2; TRBD1 might be the D (5 bases). The CDR3 extends over 15 amino acids. Trimming took off 2 bases at V and 1 base at J, with 8 bases between the two ends. Germline-derived CDR1 and CDR2 are MNHEY and SVGAGI. The CDR3 nucleotides read TGTGCCAGCAGTTACGCAGGGCTGAACACCGGGGAGCTGTTTTTT. Its translation is CASSYAGLNTGELFF.

The rearrangement links TRBV7-3 to TRBJ2-1, with 12 bases that match TRBD2. Germline V gene data show CDR1 as SGHTA and CDR2 as FQGTGA. This CDR3 contains 14 residues. With V trimmed by 4 bases and J by 7 bases, 2 bases remained unmatched. The CDR3 loop is CASSSSGRANEQFF. CDR3 coding DNA: TGTGCCAGCAGCTCTAGCGGGAGGGCGAATGAGCAGTTCTTC.

Concerning this clonotype: This clone may be a read error of a much larger clone one base away. The chain links TRBV19 to TRBJ1-4; 10 bases line up with TRBD2. The last part of the DNA fits TRBJ2-3 better; the J call may be wrong. CDR3 length: 14 residues. Germline V gene data show CDR1 as LNHDA and CDR2 as SQIVND (reference sequence). The CDR3 protein is CAGSISLAGVTQYF. The DNA of the CDR3 is TGTGCCGGTAGTATAAGTCTAGCGGGAGTTACGCAGTATTTT.

The chain employs TRBV5-1 and TRBJ1-1; possibly TRBD1 for D (5 bases). Per the germline V gene, CDR1 is SGHRS and CDR2 is YFSETQ. This CDR3 is 13 amino acids long. V gave up 3 bases and J gave up 6 bases, with 12 bases separating them. CDR3 residues: CASSSGASAEAFF. As DNA, the CDR3 is TGCGCCAGCAGCTCCGGGGCGTCCGCTGAAGCTTTCTTT.

This clonotype was observed many times. This chain uses TRBV28 with TRBJ2-2; no clear D gene. Trimming removed 2 bases from V and 2 bases from J, with 6 bases in between. The CDR3 has 14 amino acids. Germline CDR1 reads MDHEN; CDR2 reads SYDVKM. CDR3 protein: CASSLSLNTGELFF. The CDR3 region has the DNA TGTGCCAGCAGTTTAAGCCTCAACACCGGGGAGCTGTTTTTT.

This clonotype was seen ten or more times. The chain recombines TRBV18 with TRBJ1-1, with TRBD1 matching 8 bases. The CDR3 is 16 residues long. V lost 3 bases and J lost 0; bases outside the gene matches: 6. Germline V CDR1 and CDR2: KGHSH, LQKENI. The CDR3 region has the DNA TGTGCCAGCTCACCCGGGACAGGCGTTTTGAACACTGAAGCTTTCTTT. This encodes CASSPGTGVLNTEAFF.

This clonotype was recorded many times. The chain employs TRBV30 and TRBJ1-5; the D is unclear. Germline CDR1 reads GTSNPN; CDR2 reads SVGIG (reference sequence). This CDR3 is 15 amino acids long. Trimming stripped 3 bases from V and 4 bases from J, with 16 bases between. The CDR3 spells CAWRSALGLNQPQHF. The CDR3 coding sequence is TGTGCCTGGAGGTCCGCGTTAGGCCTGAATCAGCCCCAGCATTTT.

This clonotype showed up many times. V gene TRBV6-1 combines with J gene TRBJ2-3; D is uncertain. V lost 2 bases to trimming and J lost 5 bases, with 14 bases between them. Looked up from germline, CDR1 is MNHNS and CDR2 is SASEGT. This CDR3 has 15 amino acids. The CDR3: CASSESAAPGDTQYF. CDR3 coding DNA: TGTGCCAGCAGTGAATCTGCGGCCCCCGGAGATACGCAGTATTTT.